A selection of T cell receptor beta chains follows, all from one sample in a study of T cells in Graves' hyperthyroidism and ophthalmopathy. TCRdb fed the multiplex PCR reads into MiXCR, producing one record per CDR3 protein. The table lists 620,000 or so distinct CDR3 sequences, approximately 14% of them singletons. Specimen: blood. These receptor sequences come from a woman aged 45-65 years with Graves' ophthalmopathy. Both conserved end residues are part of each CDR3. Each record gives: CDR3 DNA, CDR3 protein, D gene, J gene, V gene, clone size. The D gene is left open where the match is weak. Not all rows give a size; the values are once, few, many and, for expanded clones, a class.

TGTGCCAGCAGCTTGGGAACAGGGGGAGGACAGCCCCAGCATTTT CASSLGTGGGQPQHF TRBD1 TRBJ1-5 TRBV5-8 many
TGTGCCAGCAGCTTAGCCCTCAGTCACACCGGGGAGCTGTTTTTT CASSLALSHTGELFF - TRBJ2-2 TRBV11-2 many
TGCGCCAGCAGCTTGGTGGGGGATATGAACAATGAGCAGTTCTTC CASSLVGDMNNEQFF - TRBJ2-1 TRBV5-1 -
TGTGCCAGCTCACCACCGAACAGGGGGCTATTAGAGACCCAGTACTTC CASSPPNRGLLETQYF TRBD1 TRBJ2-5 TRBV18 many
TGTGCCAGCAGCCAGGGACAGGGAGGAGAGACCCAGTACTTC CASSQGQGGETQYF TRBD1 TRBJ2-5 TRBV7-6 many
TGTGCCAGCAGCCAGGGACTAGCGGGAGGGCCTCCGTTCTTC CASSQGLAGGPPFF TRBD2 TRBJ2-1 TRBV3-1 few
TGTGCCAGCAGTTTCCTTCGACTTGGACATCAGCCCCAGCATTTT CASSFLRLGHQPQHF - TRBJ1-5 TRBV28 -
TGTGCCAGCAGTTTACCCGGGACAGGTATCCCCTACAATGAGCAGTTCTTC CASSLPGTGIPYNEQFF TRBD1 TRBJ2-1 TRBV28 -
TGTGCCAGCAGCTTAGAGCCCATCCAGGGGGCACGGGGCTACACCTTC CASSLEPIQGARGYTF TRBD1 TRBJ1-2 TRBV7-2 few
TGTGCCAGCAGTGTATCGTTGCGCACTGAAGCTTTCTTT CASSVSLRTEAFF - TRBJ1-1 TRBV28 many
TGCGCCAGCAGCCAAGATGGCGGTAGACTAGCGGGACCCACAGATACGCAGTATTTT CASSQDGGRLAGPTDTQYF TRBD2 TRBJ2-3 TRBV4-1 many
TGTGCTAGTGGTTTTGTGCGTCCCATGAACACTGAAGCTTTCTTT CASGFVRPMNTEAFF - TRBJ1-1 TRBV12-5 many
TGTGCCAGCTCACCAAGTTGGCCAGGGCCCATGAACACTGAAGCTTTCTTT CASSPSWPGPMNTEAFF - TRBJ1-1 TRBV18 many
TGTGCCAGCTCACCCGACAGGGACGTCGAGACCCAGTACTTC CASSPDRDVETQYF TRBD1 TRBJ2-5 TRBV18 few
TGTGCCAGCAGTTCCCTTTTCATTGGGACAGCTTATCAGCCCCAGCATTTT CASSSLFIGTAYQPQHF TRBD1 TRBJ1-5 TRBV28 many
TGTGCCAGCGGCCACAGCCCCAACACTTATGGCTACACCTTC CASGHSPNTYGYTF - TRBJ1-2 TRBV7-9 few
TGTGCCATTAAAGTGATGGGAGGGGAGAATCGTCGTGGCTACACCTTC CAIKVMGGENRRGYTF - TRBJ1-2 TRBV2 many
TGCAGTGCTAGATCTGGTGCGAACACCGGGGAGCTGTTTTTT CSARSGANTGELFF - TRBJ2-2 TRBV20-1 many
TGTGCCAGCAGTGATTGGACTAGCGCTGGCTACAATGAGCAGTTCTTC CASSDWTSAGYNEQFF TRBD2 TRBJ2-1 TRBV2 many
TGTGCCAGCAGCCAAGCAGGGGGACTAGTCGGGTACGAGCAGTACTTC CASSQAGGLVGYEQYF - TRBJ2-7 TRBV3-1 -
TGTGCCAGCAGCCAAGAGGAGGGAGCCAACACAGATACGCAGTATTTT CASSQEEGANTDTQYF - TRBJ2-3 TRBV4-2 few
TGTGCCAGCAGACGGACAAGACAGAAGAACACTGAAGCTTTCTTT CASRRTRQKNTEAFF - TRBJ1-1 TRBV7-9 many
TGTGCCAGCAGATTCTCGGGACAGGGGGCCGGCGAGCAGTACTTC CASRFSGQGAGEQYF TRBD1 TRBJ2-7 TRBV6-5 few
TGTGCCAGCAGCTTAGGTGCCGGCCCAGGGATTAGCATGGGCTACACCTTC CASSLGAGPGISMGYTF - TRBJ1-2 TRBV7-2 many
TGTGCCAGCAGCAGGATTCCGGGACTAGCGGGAGACGGCGGGGAGCTGTTTTTT CASSRIPGLAGDGGELFF TRBD2 TRBJ2-2 TRBV7-8 -
TGCAGCGTGGTGCTAGCCCACAATGAGCAGTTCTTC CSVVLAHNEQFF - TRBJ2-1 TRBV29-1 few
TGCAGCGTTGTGGAGTATAGCAATCAGCCCCAGCATTTT CSVVEYSNQPQHF - TRBJ1-5 TRBV29-1 many
TGCGCCAGCAGCTTGGCCCGGTCTAGCGGGAGCCGGGAGCAGTTCTTC CASSLARSSGSREQFF TRBD2 TRBJ2-1 TRBV5-1 many
TGCGCCAGCAGCCCGGCCAGGGCAGCGGGAAACACCATATATTTT CASSPARAAGNTIYF - TRBJ1-3 TRBV5-1 -
TGTGCCAGCCGAAGCGGAGGAGCAGATACGCAGTATTTT CASRSGGADTQYF - TRBJ2-3 TRBV27 many
TGTGCCAGCAGTTACCAGCCTAGCGGGAGGGTGCCCTACAATGAGCAGTTCTTC CASSYQPSGRVPYNEQFF TRBD2 TRBJ2-1 TRBV6-5 -
TGTGCCAGCAGCCGCAAACTAGCGGGAGACACCGGGGAGCTGTTTTTT CASSRKLAGDTGELFF TRBD2 TRBJ2-2 TRBV4-2 few
TGTGCCAGCCGTCGTGGGGGAGTACCCGAGCAGTACTTC CASRRGGVPEQYF - TRBJ2-7 TRBV25-1 -
TGTGCCATCAGTGGGGACCGCCTTGGCTACACCTTC CAISGDRLGYTF - TRBJ1-2 TRBV10-3 -
TGTGCTAGTGGTTTGGTCCCTCATAGCGGGAGTCCAGATACGCAGTATTTT CASGLVPHSGSPDTQYF TRBD2 TRBJ2-3 TRBV12-5 many
TGCGCCAGCAGCTTGTCCTCTAGCGGGAACCACGAGCAGTACTTC CASSLSSSGNHEQYF TRBD2 TRBJ2-7 TRBV5-1 many
TGTGCCACCAGCAGAGGGGCGACAGGGGGGGGCTACGAGCAGTACTTC CATSRGATGGGYEQYF TRBD1 TRBJ2-7 TRBV15 many
TGTGCCACCAGTGTAGGGACGACTAGCACAGATACGCAGTATTTT CATSVGTTSTDTQYF - TRBJ2-3 TRBV24-1 many
TGTGCCAGCAGCTTAGGTCGGACAGGGATCGAAAAACTGTTTTTT CASSLGRTGIEKLFF TRBD1 TRBJ1-4 TRBV7-2 few
TGTGCCAGCAGCCATAGCGGGAGGAGAGCTGAGCAGTTCTTC CASSHSGRRAEQFF TRBD2 TRBJ2-1 TRBV3-1 many
TGTGCCAGCAGCTCTCAGGGGGCCGGGGAGCTGTTTTTT CASSSQGAGELFF TRBD1 TRBJ2-2 TRBV11-3 many
TGTGCCAGCAGCCGACAGGGGCGCGGGGAGACCCAGTACTTC CASSRQGRGETQYF TRBD1 TRBJ2-5 TRBV5-4 few
TGTGCCAGCAGAACGACAGGGATGAAGGATACGCAGTATTTT CASRTTGMKDTQYF TRBD1 TRBJ2-3 TRBV6-1 -
TGTGCCAGCAGTTACTCGGGGGGACCGTTTAAGCAGTACTTC CASSYSGGPFKQYF - TRBJ2-7 TRBV6-2/TRBV6-3 -
TGTGCCAGCAGGAGAAGAGGACAAATCCCCTACAATGAGCAGTTCTTC CASRRRGQIPYNEQFF - TRBJ2-1 TRBV7-2 many
TGTGCCAGCAGTCTCTTAGGAGGGGGAGGCGGGAGTGGGTCCTACGAGCAGTACTTC CASSLLGGGGGSGSYEQYF - TRBJ2-7 TRBV6-1 many
TGCAGTGCTAGAGGCGTGGGCACCTACGAGCAGTACTTC CSARGVGTYEQYF - TRBJ2-7 TRBV20-1 -
TGCGCCAGCAGACAAAAAGAGACCCAGTACTTC CASRQKETQYF - TRBJ2-5 TRBV5-1 few
TGCGCCAGCAGCTTGCCACACATAGACAGGAACACTGAAGCTTTCTTT CASSLPHIDRNTEAFF - TRBJ1-1 TRBV5-1 few
TGTGCCAGCTCGAGAGTTTCCGAAGAGACCCAGTACTTC CASSRVSEETQYF - TRBJ2-5 TRBV6-2/TRBV6-3 many
TGTGCCAGCAGTTCTAGCGGGAGGCCCTACGAGCAGTACTTC CASSSSGRPYEQYF TRBD2 TRBJ2-7 TRBV12-3/TRBV12-4 many
TGCAGTGGGGCGGGACAGATTAAAAACATTCAGTACTTC CSGAGQIKNIQYF - TRBJ2-4 TRBV20-1 once
TGTGCCAGCAGCTCCGACAGACCGGCGAACACCGGGGAGCTGTTTTTT CASSSDRPANTGELFF - TRBJ2-2 TRBV7-9 many